This entry features one T cell receptor (beta chain) sequence. Blood sampling took place at baseline, cycle 4 day 1, and cycle 7 day 1. The sample comes from a study of OX40 agonist ivuxolimab in advanced cancers. Study-wide context: There were three patients with partial responses, one having hepatocellular carcinoma and two cutaneous melanoma.

The V gene's germline CDR1 is SEHNR and CDR2 FQNEAQ (reference sequence). Trimming removed 1 base from V and 5 bases from J, with 15 bases in between. The CDR3 extends over 15 amino acids. Generated by immunoSEQ multiplex PCR, the TCRdb table keeps only in-frame clones and is missing some. This table has fewer than 50,000 clones, around 93% appearing once. The rearrangement joins TRBV7-9 to TRBJ2-7; no clear D. The starting material was CD4+ or CD8+ T cells sorted from blood, obtained in a trial of the OX40 agonist ivuxolimab. The clonotype was recovered from an adult with an advanced solid tumor such as melanoma, head and neck, liver or kidney cancer. CDR3 sequence reads: CASSLGILLGDEQYF. As DNA, the CDR3 is TGTGCCAGCAGCTTAGGGATCCTCCTTGGGGACGAGCAGTACTTC.